Here is one T cell receptor (beta chain) with its context. What it recognizes is unknown. This CDR3 is also generated by other DNA sequences in the sample. It was CD45RO-negative cells, positively selected for CCR7, that made up naive CD8 cells, with terminally differentiated effector memory CD45RA+ cells excluded. The entry originates in a study of shared clonotypes between healthy human individuals. Points from the study as a whole: Richness estimates generally favored naive over memory subsets. The study found roughly 5% of naive CD4 clonotypes shared across several donors.

Across several immunoSEQ plates, the genomic DNA of each subset was split evenly. Data came from immunoSEQ multiplex PCR; TCRdb stores just in-frame clones and leaves some out. The sample holds millions of clones, about 94% seen once. Trimming shortened V by 3 bases and J by 4 bases, and 11 bases separated the two germline ends. Germline-derived CDR1 and CDR2 are SGHDT and YYEEEE. The CDR3 consists of 13 residues. The sequence derives from a man between 18 and 35 years old in good health. Sequencing input: naive CD8+ T cells sorted from blood. The chain combines TRBV5-6 with TRBJ2-7, with D tentatively TRBD2 (5 bases). The CDR3 is CASSYSGGYEQYF. The CDR3 nucleotides are TGTGCCAGCAGCTACAGCGGCGGGTACGAGCAGTACTTC.